The clone carrying this TCR beta chain has at least ten counts. Its antigen remains unidentified. These data belong to a study of T cells after yellow fever vaccination. Study context: Each low-cell-number fraction was prepared by means of SMART-Seq v4 Ultra Low Input. Study outcomes and limitations: Of the clonotypes, a small share occurred in both CD4 and CD8 compartments. Most clones from primary vaccination were detected again post-booster (about 95% CD4, around 88% CD8).

V was trimmed by 2 bases and J by 3 bases, leaving 4 bases between them. The CDR3 has 12 amino acids. Germline V gives CDR1 SEHNR, CDR2 FQNEAQ (reference sequence). Universal primer sites and UMIs were introduced during 5'RACE template-switching synthesis of TCR cDNA. In TCRdb, the 5' RACE reads were re-called with MiXCR into one record per CDR3 protein. The table lists approximately 120,000 distinct CDR3 sequences, almost 9% of them singletons, with less than 40% in the top ten. The receptor's source is a man aged 18 to 29 who received the YFV17D yellow fever vaccine. The V gene is TRBV7-9, the J gene TRBJ2-5; D is ambiguous. The sequences come from CD8+ T cells sorted from PBMCs, collected on the day of the yellow fever booster vaccination. CDR3 sequence reads: CASSLQEETQYF. As DNA, the CDR3 is TGTGCCAGCAGCTTACAGGAAGAGACCCAGTACTTC.